This TCR beta chain was recorded in a study of CD8 T cells in ankylosing spondylitis. Points from the study as a whole: Disease-linked clones reportedly concentrated significantly in matched ankylosing spondylitis synovial fluid.

Comment on this clonotype: What it binds is not known.

The CDR3 runs 12 residues. Trimming removed 0 bases from V and 6 bases from J, with 6 bases in between. Germline V gives CDR1 SGDLS, CDR2 YYNGEE. Via MiXCR, TCRdb re-called the 5' RACE reads, giving one row per CDR3 protein. The sample yields about 52,000 distinct CDR3 sequences, around 7.4% seen once. The chain combines TRBV9 with TRBJ1-2; no firm D call. The receptor was derived from a female donor with ankylosing spondylitis or in good health (not recorded which). The sample comprised blood, either unsorted or a sorted T cell fraction (not recorded which). The CDR3 DNA reads as TGTGCCAGCAGCGTAGGGCCAGATGGCTACACCTTC. It specifies CASSVGPDGYTF.